This T cell receptor (beta chain) is from a study of graft-versus-host responses after intestinal transplantation. This table comes from immunoSEQ multiplex PCR, and its TCRdb copy is limited to in-frame clones, with some not included. The table has 9,500 to 13,000 clones, under 80% seen once. The CDR3 is 19 amino acids. J gave up 4 bases and V 6 bases, and 22 bases lay outside the gene matches. CDR1 and CDR2 (germline): MNHEY, SMNVEV (reference sequence). Both intraepithelial and lamina propria lymphocytes were released by processing graft tissue. The receptor was derived from a human patient who received an intestinal transplant, so some T cells may come from the graft donor. The sequencing used ileum tissue, collected 23 days after intestinal transplant. This chain uses TRBV27 with TRBJ2-3; the match to TRBD2 covers 7 bases. Here the CDR3 reads CASSQRGGAARAGSDTQYF. The CDR3 region has the DNA TGTGCCAGCAGCCAGCGGGGAGGAGCGGCCAGGGCGGGTTCAGATACGCAGTATTTT.